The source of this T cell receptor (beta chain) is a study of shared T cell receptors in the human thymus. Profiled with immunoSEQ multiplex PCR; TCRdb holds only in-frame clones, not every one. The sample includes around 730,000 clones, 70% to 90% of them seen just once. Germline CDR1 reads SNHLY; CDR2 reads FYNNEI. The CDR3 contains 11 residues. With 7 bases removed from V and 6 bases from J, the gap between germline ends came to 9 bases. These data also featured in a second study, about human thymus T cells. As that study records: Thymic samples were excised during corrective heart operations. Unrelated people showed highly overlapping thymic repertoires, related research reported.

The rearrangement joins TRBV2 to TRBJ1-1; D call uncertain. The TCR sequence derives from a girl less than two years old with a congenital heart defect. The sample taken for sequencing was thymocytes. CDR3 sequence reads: CASNVKPEAFF. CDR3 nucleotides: TGTGCCAGCAACGTAAAGCCTGAAGCTTTCTTT.